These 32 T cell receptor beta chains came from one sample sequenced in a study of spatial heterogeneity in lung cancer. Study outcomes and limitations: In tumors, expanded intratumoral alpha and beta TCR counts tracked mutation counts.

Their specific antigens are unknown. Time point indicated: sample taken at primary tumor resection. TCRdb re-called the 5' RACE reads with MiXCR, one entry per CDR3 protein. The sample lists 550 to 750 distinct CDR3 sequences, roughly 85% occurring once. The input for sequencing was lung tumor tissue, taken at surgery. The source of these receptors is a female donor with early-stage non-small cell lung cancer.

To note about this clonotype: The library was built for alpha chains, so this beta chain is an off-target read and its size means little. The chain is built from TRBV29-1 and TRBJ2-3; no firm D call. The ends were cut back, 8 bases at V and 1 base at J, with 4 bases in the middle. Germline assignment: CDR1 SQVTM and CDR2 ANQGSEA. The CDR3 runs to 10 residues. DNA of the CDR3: TGCAGCACGGGCACAGATACGCAGTATTTT. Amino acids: CSTGTDTQYF.

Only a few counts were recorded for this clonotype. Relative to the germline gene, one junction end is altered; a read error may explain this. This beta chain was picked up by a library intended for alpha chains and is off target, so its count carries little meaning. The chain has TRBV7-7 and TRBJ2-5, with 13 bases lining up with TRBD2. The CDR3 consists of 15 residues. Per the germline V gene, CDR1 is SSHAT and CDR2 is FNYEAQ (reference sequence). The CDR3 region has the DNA TGTGCTAGCAGTCCCAGACTAGCGGGAGGCGAGACCCAGTACTTC. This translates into CASSPRLAGGETQYF.

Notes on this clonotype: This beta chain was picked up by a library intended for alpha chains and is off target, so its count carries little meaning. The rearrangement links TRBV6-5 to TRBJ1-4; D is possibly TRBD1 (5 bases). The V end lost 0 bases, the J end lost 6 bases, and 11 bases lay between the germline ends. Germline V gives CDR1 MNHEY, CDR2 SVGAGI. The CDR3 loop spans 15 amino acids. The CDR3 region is CASSYSEGLDEKLFF. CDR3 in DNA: TGTGCCAGCAGTTACTCTGAGGGGTTGGATGAAAAACTGTTTTTT.

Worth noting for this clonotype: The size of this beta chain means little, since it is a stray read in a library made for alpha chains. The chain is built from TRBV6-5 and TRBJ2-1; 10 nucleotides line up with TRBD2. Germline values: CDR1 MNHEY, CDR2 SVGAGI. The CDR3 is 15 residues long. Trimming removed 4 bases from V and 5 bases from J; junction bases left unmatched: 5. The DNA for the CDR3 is TGTGCCAGCAGTTCGGGCCTAGCGGGGGACAATGAGCAGTTCTTC. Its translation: CASSSGLAGDNEQFF.

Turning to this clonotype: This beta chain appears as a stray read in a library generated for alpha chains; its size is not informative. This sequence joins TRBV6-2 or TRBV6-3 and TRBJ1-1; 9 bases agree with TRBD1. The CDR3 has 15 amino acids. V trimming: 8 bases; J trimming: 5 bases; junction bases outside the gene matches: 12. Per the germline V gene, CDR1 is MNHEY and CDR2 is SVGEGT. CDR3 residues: CASRTVGTGRTEAFF. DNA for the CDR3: TGTGCCAGCCGAACGGTCGGGACAGGGAGGACTGAAGCTTTCTTT.

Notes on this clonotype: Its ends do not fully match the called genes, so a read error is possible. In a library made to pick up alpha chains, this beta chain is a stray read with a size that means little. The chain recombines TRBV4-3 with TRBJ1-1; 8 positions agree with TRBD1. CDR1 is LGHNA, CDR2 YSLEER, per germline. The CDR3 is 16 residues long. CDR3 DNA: TGCGCCAGCAGACAAGCCCTGACAGGGGCGAACACTGAAGCTTTCTTT. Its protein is CASRQALTGANTEAFF.

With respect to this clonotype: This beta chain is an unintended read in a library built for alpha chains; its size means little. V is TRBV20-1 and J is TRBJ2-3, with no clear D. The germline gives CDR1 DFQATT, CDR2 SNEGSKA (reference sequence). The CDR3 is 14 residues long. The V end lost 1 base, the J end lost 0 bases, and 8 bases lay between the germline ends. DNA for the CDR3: TGCAGTGCTAGAGGGGCAGTAAGCACAGATACGCAGTATTTT. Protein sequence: CSARGAVSTDTQYF.

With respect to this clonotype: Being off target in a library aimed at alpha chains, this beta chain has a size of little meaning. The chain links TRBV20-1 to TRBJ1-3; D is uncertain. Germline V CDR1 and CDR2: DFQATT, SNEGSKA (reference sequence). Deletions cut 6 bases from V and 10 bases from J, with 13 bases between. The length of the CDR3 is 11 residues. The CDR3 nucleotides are TGCAGTGCCCCTATGAGGGCAACCATATATTTT. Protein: CSAPMRATIYF.

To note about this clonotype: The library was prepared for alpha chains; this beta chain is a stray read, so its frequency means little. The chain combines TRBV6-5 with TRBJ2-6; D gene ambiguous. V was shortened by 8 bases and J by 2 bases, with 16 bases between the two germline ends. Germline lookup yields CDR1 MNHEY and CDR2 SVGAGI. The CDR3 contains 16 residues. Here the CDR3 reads CASVTFTQTGANVLTF. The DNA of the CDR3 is TGTGCCAGCGTCACTTTTACACAGACTGGGGCCAACGTCCTGACTTTC.

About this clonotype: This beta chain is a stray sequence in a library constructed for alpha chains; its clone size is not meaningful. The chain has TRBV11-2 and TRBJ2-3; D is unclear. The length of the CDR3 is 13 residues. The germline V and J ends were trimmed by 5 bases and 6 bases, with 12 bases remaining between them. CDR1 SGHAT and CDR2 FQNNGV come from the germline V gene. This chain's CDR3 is CASSVDVRDTQYF. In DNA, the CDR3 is TGTGCCAGCAGCGTCGACGTTCGTGATACGCAGTATTTT.

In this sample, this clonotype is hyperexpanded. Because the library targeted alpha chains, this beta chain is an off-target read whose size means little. In DNA, the CDR3 is TGCAGTGCAAGGACTAGCGGGGGGGCAGACGAGCAGTACTTC. The encoded protein is CSARTSGGADEQYF. The chain is built from TRBV20-1 and TRBJ2-7; 15 nucleotides match TRBD2. Germline V gene data show CDR1 as DFQATT and CDR2 as SNEGSKA (reference sequence). The CDR3 has 14 amino acids. Germline trimming cut 6 bases from V and 5 bases from J; bases unmatched to any gene: 5.

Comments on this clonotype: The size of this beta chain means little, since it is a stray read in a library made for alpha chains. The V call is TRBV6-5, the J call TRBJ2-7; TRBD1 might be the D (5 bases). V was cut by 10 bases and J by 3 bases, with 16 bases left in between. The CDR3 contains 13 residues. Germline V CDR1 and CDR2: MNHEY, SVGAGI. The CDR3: CATQDSPNYEQYF. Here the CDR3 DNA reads TGTGCCACACAAGACAGCCCTAACTACGAGCAGTACTTC.

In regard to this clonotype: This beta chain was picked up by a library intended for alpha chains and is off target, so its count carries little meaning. The CDR3 nucleotides read TGTGCCAGCAGTTCCCGGGAGAACACTGAAGCTTTCTTT. Its translation: CASSSRENTEAFF. V usage is TRBV12-3 or TRBV12-4 and J usage is TRBJ1-1; D uncertain. Trimming removed 4 bases at V and 1 base at J, with 7 bases between. The CDR3 has 13 amino acids.

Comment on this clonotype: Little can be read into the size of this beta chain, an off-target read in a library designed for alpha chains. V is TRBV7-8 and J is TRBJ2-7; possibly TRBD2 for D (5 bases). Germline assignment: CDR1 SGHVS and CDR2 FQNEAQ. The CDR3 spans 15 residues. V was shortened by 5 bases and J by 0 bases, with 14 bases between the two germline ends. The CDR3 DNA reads TGTGCCAGCAGCCGTCGGGAATCCAGCTCCTACGAGCAGTACTTC. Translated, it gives CASSRRESSSYEQYF.

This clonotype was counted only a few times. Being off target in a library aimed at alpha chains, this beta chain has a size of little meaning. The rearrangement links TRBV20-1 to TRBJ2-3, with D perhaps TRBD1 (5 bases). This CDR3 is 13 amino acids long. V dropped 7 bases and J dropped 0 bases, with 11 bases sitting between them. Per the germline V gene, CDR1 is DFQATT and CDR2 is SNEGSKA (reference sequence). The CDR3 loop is CSVPPGSTDTQYF. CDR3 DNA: TGCAGTGTTCCCCCAGGGAGCACAGATACGCAGTATTTT.

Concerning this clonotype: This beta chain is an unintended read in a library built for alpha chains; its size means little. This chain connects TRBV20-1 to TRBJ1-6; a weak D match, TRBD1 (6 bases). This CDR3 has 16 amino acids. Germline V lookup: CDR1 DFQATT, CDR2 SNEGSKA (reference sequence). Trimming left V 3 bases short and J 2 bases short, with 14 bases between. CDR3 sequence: CSASGGRDTYNSPLHF. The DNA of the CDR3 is TGCAGTGCTAGTGGGGGCAGGGATACCTATAATTCACCCCTCCACTTT.

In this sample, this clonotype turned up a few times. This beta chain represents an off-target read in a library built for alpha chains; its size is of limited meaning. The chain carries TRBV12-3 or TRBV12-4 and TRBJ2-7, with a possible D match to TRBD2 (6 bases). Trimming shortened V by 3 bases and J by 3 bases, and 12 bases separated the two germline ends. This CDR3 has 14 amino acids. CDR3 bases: TGTGCCAGCAGTTTGGGCGGGATCAACTACGAGCAGTACTTC. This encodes CASSLGGINYEQYF.

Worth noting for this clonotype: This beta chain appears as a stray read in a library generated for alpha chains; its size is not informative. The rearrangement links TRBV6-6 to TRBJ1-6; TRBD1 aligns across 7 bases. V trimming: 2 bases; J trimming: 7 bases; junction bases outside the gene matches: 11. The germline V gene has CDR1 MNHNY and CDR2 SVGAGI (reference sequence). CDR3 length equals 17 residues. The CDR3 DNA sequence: TGTGCCAGCAGTTACCCTACGGACAGGCTTGAAAATTCACCCCTCCACTTT. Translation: CASSYPTDRLENSPLHF.

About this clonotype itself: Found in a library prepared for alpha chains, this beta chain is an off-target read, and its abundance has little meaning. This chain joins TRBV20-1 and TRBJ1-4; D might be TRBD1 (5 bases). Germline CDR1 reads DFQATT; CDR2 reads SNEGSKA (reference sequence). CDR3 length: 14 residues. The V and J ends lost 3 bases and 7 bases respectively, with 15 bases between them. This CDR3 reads CSASEGRGGEKLFF. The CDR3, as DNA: TGCAGTGCTAGTGAGGGGCGGGGAGGTGAAAAACTGTTTTTT.

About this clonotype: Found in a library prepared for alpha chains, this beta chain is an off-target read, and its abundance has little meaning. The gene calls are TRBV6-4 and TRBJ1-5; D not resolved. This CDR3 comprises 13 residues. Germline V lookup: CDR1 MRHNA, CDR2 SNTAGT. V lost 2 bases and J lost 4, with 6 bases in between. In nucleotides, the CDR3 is TGTGCCAGCAGTGACGGGGAGAATCAGCCCCAGCATTTT. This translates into CASSDGENQPQHF.

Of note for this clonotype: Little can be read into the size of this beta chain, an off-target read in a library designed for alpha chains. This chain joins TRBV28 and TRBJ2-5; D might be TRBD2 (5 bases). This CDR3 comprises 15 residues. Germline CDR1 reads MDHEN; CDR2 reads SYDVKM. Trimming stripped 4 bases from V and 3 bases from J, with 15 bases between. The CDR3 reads CASSSIVWGEETQYF. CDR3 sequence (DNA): TGTGCCAGCAGTTCTATAGTCTGGGGAGAAGAGACCCAGTACTTC. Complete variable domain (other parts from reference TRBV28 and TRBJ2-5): DVKVTQSSRYLVKRTGEKVFLECVQDMDHENMFWYRQDPGLGLRLIYFSYDVKMKEKGDIPEGYSVSREKKERFSLILESASTNQTSMYLCASSSIVWGEETQYFGPGTRLLVL.

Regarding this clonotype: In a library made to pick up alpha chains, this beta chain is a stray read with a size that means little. For the CDR3, the DNA is TGTGCCAGCAGCCAATTGAACACTGAAGCTTTCTTT. Its translation: CASSQLNTEAFF. V is TRBV6-5 and J is TRBJ1-1; D is uncertain. Trimming took 6 bases from V and 0 from J, leaving 5 bases between them. CDR3 length: 12 residues. Germline CDR1 reads MNHEY; CDR2 reads SVGAGI.

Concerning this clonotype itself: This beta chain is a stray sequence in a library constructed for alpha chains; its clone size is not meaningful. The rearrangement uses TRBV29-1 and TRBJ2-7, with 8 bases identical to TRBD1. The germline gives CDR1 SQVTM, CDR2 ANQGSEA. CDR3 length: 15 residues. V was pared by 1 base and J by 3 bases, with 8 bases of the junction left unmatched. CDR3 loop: CSVEGGTGGVYEQYF. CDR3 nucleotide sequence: TGCAGCGTTGAAGGAGGGACAGGCGGGGTCTACGAGCAGTACTTC.

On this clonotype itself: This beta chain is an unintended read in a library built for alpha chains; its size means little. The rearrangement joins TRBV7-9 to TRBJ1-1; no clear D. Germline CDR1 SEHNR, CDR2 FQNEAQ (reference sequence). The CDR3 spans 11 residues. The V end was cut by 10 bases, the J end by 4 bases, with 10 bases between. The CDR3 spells CATIVGTEAFF. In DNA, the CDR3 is TGTGCCACCATTGTGGGCACTGAAGCTTTCTTT.

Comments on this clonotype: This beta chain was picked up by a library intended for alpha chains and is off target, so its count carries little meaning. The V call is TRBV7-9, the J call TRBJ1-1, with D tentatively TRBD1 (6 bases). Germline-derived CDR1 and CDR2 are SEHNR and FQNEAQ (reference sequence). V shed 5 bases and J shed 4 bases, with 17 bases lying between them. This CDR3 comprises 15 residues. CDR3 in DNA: TGTGCCAGCAGCCCAAACCTACAGGGATCCACTGAAGCTTTCTTT. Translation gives CASSPNLQGSTEAFF.

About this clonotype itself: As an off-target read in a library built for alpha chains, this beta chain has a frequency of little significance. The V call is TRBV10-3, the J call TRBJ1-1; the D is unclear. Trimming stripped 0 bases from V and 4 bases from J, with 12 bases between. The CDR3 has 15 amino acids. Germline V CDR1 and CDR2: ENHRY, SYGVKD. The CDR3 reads CAISESWASGTEAFF. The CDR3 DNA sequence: TGTGCCATCAGTGAGTCCTGGGCCAGTGGCACTGAAGCTTTCTTT.

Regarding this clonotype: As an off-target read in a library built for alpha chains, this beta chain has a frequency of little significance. CDR3 coding DNA: TGCGCCAGCAGCCAAGGGGCAGGGGGCCTTGTAGGTGGAAACACCATATATTTT. Amino acids: CASSQGAGGLVGGNTIYF. The chain has TRBV4-3 and TRBJ1-3, with 8 nucleotides matching TRBD1. With 1 base clipped from V and 3 bases from J, the junction kept 11 bases outside the gene matches. Per the germline V gene, CDR1 is LGHNA and CDR2 is YSLEER. The CDR3 is made up of 18 amino acids.

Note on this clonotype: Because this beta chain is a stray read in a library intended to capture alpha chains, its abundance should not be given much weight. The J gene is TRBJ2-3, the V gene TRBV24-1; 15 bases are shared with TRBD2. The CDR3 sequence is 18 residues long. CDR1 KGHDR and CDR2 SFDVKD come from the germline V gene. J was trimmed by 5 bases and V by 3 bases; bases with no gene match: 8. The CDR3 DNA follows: TGTGCCACCAGTGATCCCGGACTAGCGGGGGGGCTTATAGATACGCAGTATTTT. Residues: CATSDPGLAGGLIDTQYF.

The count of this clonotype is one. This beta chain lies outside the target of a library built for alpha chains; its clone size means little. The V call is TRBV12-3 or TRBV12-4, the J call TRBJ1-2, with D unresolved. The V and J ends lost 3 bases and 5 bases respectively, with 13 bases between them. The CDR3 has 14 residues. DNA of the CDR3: TGTGCCAGCAGTTTCCCTGGACTGAGTTATGGCTACACCTTC. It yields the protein CASSFPGLSYGYTF.

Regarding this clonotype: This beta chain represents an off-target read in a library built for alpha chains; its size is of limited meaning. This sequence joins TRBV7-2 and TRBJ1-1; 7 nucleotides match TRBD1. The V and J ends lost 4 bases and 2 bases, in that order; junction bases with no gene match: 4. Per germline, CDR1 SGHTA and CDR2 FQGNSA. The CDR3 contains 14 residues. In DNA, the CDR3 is TGTGCCAGCAGCTACGGGACAGCCAACACTGAAGCTTTCTTT. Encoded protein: CASSYGTANTEAFF.

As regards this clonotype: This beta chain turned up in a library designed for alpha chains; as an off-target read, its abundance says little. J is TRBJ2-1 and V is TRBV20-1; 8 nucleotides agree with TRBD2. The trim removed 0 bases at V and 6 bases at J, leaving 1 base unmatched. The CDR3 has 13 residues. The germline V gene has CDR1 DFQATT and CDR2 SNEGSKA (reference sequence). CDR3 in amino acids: CSARDLAGNEQFF. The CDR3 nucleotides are TGCAGTGCTAGAGATCTAGCGGGCAATGAGCAGTTCTTC.

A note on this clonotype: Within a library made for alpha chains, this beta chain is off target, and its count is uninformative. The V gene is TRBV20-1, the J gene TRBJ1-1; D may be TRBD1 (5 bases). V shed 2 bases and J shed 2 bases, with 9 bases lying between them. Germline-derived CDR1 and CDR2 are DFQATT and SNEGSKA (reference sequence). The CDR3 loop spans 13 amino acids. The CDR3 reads CSARKDSNTEAFF. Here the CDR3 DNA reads TGCAGTGCTAGAAAAGACAGTAACACTGAAGCTTTCTTT.